The next 4 T cell receptor beta chains were all read from a single sample in a study of cytomegalovirus exposure and HLA in healthy donors. The assay was immunoSEQ multiplex PCR, and TCRdb's table has in-frame clones only and misses some. The sample contains some 310,000 clones, 70% to 90% of which appear only once. Sequenced input: PBMCs. Receptor source: a young man in good health and CMV-seronegative.

The CDR3 reads CASRGGAPEAFF. The CDR3 coding sequence is TGTGCCAGCAGGGGGGGGGCCCCTGAAGCTTTCTTT. The chain uses TRBV7-9 and TRBJ1-1, with D perhaps matching TRBD1 (6 bases). Looked up from germline, CDR1 is SEHNR and CDR2 is FQNEAQ (reference sequence). Deletions cut 6 bases from V and 6 bases from J, with 11 bases between. This CDR3 region has 12 residues.

This CDR3 is CASSLEYSGLEQFF. As DNA, the CDR3 is TGTGCCAGCAGCTTAGAATATAGCGGCTTGGAGCAGTTCTTC. The V call is TRBV7-6, the J call TRBJ2-1; maybe TRBD2 (6 bases). CDR3 length equals 14 residues. Trimming removed 1 base at V and 10 bases at J, with 14 bases between. Germline lookup yields CDR1 SGHVS and CDR2 FNYEAQ.

V is TRBV11-2 and J is TRBJ2-5, with 7 bases matching TRBD1. The germline V gene encodes CDR1 SGHAT and CDR2 FQNNGV. The CDR3 totals 14 residues. V lost 5 bases, J lost 0 bases, and 3 bases stayed unmatched. Here the CDR3 DNA reads TGTGCCAGCAGCCTGGGACAGAACCAAGAGACCCAGTACTTC. Its protein is CASSLGQNQETQYF.

This clone appeared a single time. The CDR3 nucleotides read TGTGCCACCAGCAGAGTCACAGGGGTGGGCAGCAATCAGCCCCAGCATTTT. Translated, it gives CATSRVTGVGSNQPQHF. This chain joins TRBV15 and TRBJ1-5; TRBD1 matches at 7 bases. Looked up from germline, CDR1 is LNHNV and CDR2 is YYDKDF (reference sequence). V was pared by 1 base and J by 1 base, with 7 bases of the junction left unmatched. The CDR3 covers 17 residues.